These T cell receptor beta chains were read from a single sample in a study of radiotherapy plus CTLA-4 blockade in lung cancer. Clones were read by immunoSEQ multiplex PCR, and TCRdb kept only the in-frame ones, dropping some. This sample has approximately 100,000 clones; about 81% occur once, and the top ten carry around 3.5%. The sample in question was peripheral blood, obtained from a patient treated with radiotherapy plus ipilimumab. These receptor sequences come from a human donor with non-small cell lung cancer who had a partial response to radiotherapy plus ipilimumab. CDR3s leave out the opening cysteine and the closing phenylalanine or tryptophan.

V: TRBV7-6
J: TRBJ2-7
CDR3: ASSLAGGSYEQY

V: TRBV5-1
J: TRBJ1-2
CDR3: ASSSAGGDRGGYT

V: TRBV18
J: TRBJ1-2
CDR3: ASSPGRGYGYT

V: TRBV5-4
J: TRBJ2-1
CDR3: ASSPQTSGGEQF

V: TRBV21-1
J: TRBJ2-7
CDR3: ASSRGGMSYEQY

V: TRBV6-1
J: TRBJ1-2
CDR3: ATLAPGGAGGYT

V: TRBV5-5
J: TRBJ2-7
CDR3: ASSFVGGPGYEQY

V: TRBV29-1
J: TRBJ2-3
CDR3: SVGYRGLTDTQY

V: TRBV9
J: TRBJ2-1
CDR3: ASSVGLLAGQVYNEQF

V: TRBV19
J: TRBJ1-4
CDR3: ASSMSGMEDEKLF

V: TRBV6-4
J: TRBJ1-2
CDR3: ASSDQGSLLGYT

V: TRBV7-6
J: TRBJ1-5
CDR3: ASSLGWGGGNQPQH

V: TRBV6-1
J: NA
CDR3: ASRQGRMGGGEQY

V: TRBV18
J: TRBJ2-3
CDR3: ASSPLAGVRTDTQY

V: TRBV19
J: TRBJ2-7
CDR3: ATGMGRSYEQY

V: TRBV7-3
J: TRBJ2-1
CDR3: ASSFSQNNEQF

V: TRBV27
J: TRBJ2-7
CDR3: ASSLFATETYEQY

V: TRBV7-2
J: TRBJ1-2
CDR3: ASSLAMSGYT

V: TRBV9
J: TRBJ1-2
CDR3: ASSVAEPFRDYGYT

V: TRBV5-1
J: TRBJ2-7
CDR3: ASSGIGSGSYEQY

V: TRBV29-1
J: TRBJ1-4
CDR3: SARASYGEKLF

V: TRBV5-8
J: TRBJ1-5
CDR3: ASSSAYKPQH

V: TRBV7-3
J: TRBJ1-1
CDR3: ASSQKIGVGTEAF

V: TRBV29-1
J: TRBJ2-1
CDR3: SVEVSPRSGEQF

V: TRBV6-1
J: TRBJ2-5
CDR3: ASATEGGEQETQY

V: TRBV6-6
J: TRBJ2-1
CDR3: ASSPSAAEQF

V: TRBV10-1
J: TRBJ2-1
CDR3: ASSEEALAASEGKQF

V: TRBV9
J: TRBJ2-7
CDR3: ASSASSGSTYEQY

V: TRBV7-2
J: TRBJ1-1
CDR3: ASSFRGVSEAF

V: TRBV10-3
J: TRBJ2-3
CDR3: ATAGGTDTQY

V: TRBV5-6
J: TRBJ2-7
CDR3: ASSSDRSYEQY

V: TRBV11-3
J: TRBJ2-1
CDR3: ASSLEGTSVYNEQF

V: TRBV7-3
J: TRBJ2-3
CDR3: ASSLMGGTDTQY

V: TRBV2
J: TRBJ2-2
CDR3: ASRGLAYTGELF

V: TRBV6-6
J: TRBJ2-2
CDR3: ASSYPLAENTGELF

V: TRBV19
J: TRBJ1-5
CDR3: ASSMSGGGGQPQH

V: TRBV4-1
J: TRBJ1-1
CDR3: ASSQVPGQGWNTEAF

V: TRBV28
J: TRBJ2-7
CDR3: ASLKSGSGAYEQY

V: TRBV7-3
J: TRBJ2-1
CDR3: ASSPYHRRTNEQF

V: TRBV7-2
J: TRBJ1-4
CDR3: ASSPQATNEKLF

V: TRBV30
J: TRBJ1-5
CDR3: AWDREFPYQPQH

V: TRBV28
J: TRBJ1-2
CDR3: ASIKGLTNYGYT

V: TRBV15
J: TRBJ2-3
CDR3: ATSRDRGDTQY

V: TRBV6-5
J: TRBJ2-1
CDR3: ASSYLGTGYNEQF

V: TRBV5-8
J: TRBJ1-5
CDR3: ASRSQGSNRPQH

V: TRBV2
J: TRBJ2-1
CDR3: ASSEGSYEQF

V: TRBV18
J: TRBJ2-2
CDR3: ASSPPGVANTGELF

V: TRBV7-8
J: TRBJ2-5
CDR3: ASSLTGTETQY

V: TRBV18
J: TRBJ1-1
CDR3: ASSPREGVNTEAF

V: TRBV5-1
J: TRBJ2-7
CDR3: ASSLVGGSYEQY

V: TRBV27
J: TRBJ2-7
CDR3: ASAGGTSYEQY

V: TRBV6-1
J: TRBJ2-2
CDR3: ASSEGTGDTGELF

V: TRBV18
J: TRBJ1-5
CDR3: ASSPNGGVSNQPQH

V: TRBV7-2
J: TRBJ1-1
CDR3: ASSSGTVNTEAF

V: TRBV9
J: TRBJ2-1
CDR3: ASSPLGQGRNEQF

V: TRBV9
J: TRBJ2-3
CDR3: ASSVAGTSARTDTQY

V: TRBV6-5
J: TRBJ1-5
CDR3: ASSPSGTGSQPQH

V: TRBV9
J: TRBJ2-3
CDR3: ASSVGTGSTTDTQY

V: TRBV5-1
J: TRBJ1-3
CDR3: ASSAGTSSGNTIY